This TCR beta chain was captured by sequencing in a study of T-cell reconstitution after alpha-beta-depleted transplantation in children. It was with unique molecular identifiers that the TCRbeta library was prepared. TCRdb fed the PCR reads into MiXCR, producing one record per CDR3 protein. The sample carries about a million distinct CDR3 sequences, around 30% recorded once. V dropped 3 bases and J dropped 2 bases, with 10 bases sitting between them. The CDR3 is 14 residues long. The V gene's germline CDR1 is WSHSY and CDR2 SAAADI. This clonotype was seen more than once but under ten times. What it binds is unknown. General observations from the study: T-cell counts and diversity at one year following transplant were attributed mainly to newly produced T cells. By about two months after transplant, alpha-beta T cells reportedly arose from several hundred graft clones that had expanded.

The chain combines TRBV10-2 with TRBJ2-5; D uncertain. The sample in question was PBMCs, mostly from graft donor cells, obtained 360 days after TCRalphabeta/CD19-depleted stem cell transplant. This receptor was identified in a boy in the first two years of life who had a stem cell transplant for SCID, so the T cells may come from the graft donor. The DNA for the CDR3 is TGCGCCAGCAGTGAAATTGGGCAGCAAGAGACCCAGTACTTC. It translates to CASSEIGQQETQYF.